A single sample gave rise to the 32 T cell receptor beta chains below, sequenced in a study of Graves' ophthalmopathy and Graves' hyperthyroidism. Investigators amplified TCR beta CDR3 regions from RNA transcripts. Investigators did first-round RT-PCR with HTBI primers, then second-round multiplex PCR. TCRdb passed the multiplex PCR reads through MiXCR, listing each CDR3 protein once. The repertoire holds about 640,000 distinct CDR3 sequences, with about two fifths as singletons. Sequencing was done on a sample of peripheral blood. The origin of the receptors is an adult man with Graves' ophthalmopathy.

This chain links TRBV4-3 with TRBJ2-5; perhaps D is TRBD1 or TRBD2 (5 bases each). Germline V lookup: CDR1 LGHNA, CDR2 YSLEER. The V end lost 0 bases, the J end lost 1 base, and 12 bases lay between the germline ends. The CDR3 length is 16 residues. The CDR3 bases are TGCGCCAGCAGCCAAGAACGGGGAACAGGCCAAGAGACCCAGTACTTC. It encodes CASSQERGTGQETQYF.

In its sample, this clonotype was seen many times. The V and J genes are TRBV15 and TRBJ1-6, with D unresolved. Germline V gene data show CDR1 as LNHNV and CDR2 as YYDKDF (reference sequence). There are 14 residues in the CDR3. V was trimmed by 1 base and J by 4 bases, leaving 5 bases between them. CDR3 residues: CATSRGGYNSPLHF. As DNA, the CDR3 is TGTGCCACCAGCAGAGGTGGTTATAATTCACCCCTCCACTTT.

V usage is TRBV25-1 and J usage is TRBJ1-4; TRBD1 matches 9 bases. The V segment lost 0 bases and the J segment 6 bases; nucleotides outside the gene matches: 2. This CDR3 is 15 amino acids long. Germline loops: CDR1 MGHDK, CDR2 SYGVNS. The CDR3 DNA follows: TGTGCCAGCAGTGAATATGGGGACAGGGATGAAAAACTGTTTTTT. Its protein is CASSEYGDRDEKLFF.

DNA of the CDR3: TGTGCCAGCAGCATCGACAGGGGCAATGAAAAACTGTTTTTT. Translation gives CASSIDRGNEKLFF. This rearrangement joins TRBV2 to TRBJ1-4; 8 nucleotides line up with TRBD1. Per the germline V gene, CDR1 is SNHLY and CDR2 is FYNNEI. Unmatched junction bases numbered 5, after V lost 6 bases and J lost 5 bases. The CDR3 has 14 residues.

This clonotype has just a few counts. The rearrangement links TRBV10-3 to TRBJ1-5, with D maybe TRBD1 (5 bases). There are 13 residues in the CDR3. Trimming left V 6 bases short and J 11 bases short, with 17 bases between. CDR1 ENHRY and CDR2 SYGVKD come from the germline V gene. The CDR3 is CAISSRGGETQHF. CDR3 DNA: TGTGCCATCAGCTCACGGGGCGGGGAGACCCAGCATTTT.

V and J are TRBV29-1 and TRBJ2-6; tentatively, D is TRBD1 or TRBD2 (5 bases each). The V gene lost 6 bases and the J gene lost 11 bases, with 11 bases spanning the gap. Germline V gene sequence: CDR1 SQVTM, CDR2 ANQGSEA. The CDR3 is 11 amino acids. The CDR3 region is CSVERDDVLTF. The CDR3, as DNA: TGCAGCGTGGAAAGGGACGACGTCCTGACTTTC.

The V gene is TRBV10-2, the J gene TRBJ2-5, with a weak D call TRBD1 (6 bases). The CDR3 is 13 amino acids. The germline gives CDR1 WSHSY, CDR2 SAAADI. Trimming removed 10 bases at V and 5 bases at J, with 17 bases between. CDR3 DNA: TGCGCCACCTCAGGGGTAGGTGCGGAGACCCAGTACTTC. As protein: CATSGVGAETQYF.

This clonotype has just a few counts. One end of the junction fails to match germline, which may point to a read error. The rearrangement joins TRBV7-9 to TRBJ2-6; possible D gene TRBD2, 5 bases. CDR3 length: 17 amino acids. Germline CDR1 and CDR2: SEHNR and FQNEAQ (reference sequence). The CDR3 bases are TGTGTCAGCAACGAGGGAAAAGGGCTCTCTGGGGCCAACGTCCTGACTTTC. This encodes CVSNEGKGLSGANVLTF.

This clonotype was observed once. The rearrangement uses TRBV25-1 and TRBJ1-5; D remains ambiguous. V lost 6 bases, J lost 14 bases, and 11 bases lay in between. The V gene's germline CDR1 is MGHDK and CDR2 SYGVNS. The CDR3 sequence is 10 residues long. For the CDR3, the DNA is TGTGCCAGCAGCGCCCTCGCCGAGCATTTT. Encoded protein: CASSALAEHF.

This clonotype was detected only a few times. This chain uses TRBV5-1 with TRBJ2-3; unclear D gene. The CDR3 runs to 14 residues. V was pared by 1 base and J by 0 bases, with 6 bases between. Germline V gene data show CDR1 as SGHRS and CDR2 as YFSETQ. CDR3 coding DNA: TGCGCCAGCAGCTTGTCAGACAGCACAGATACGCAGTATTTT. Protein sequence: CASSLSDSTDTQYF.

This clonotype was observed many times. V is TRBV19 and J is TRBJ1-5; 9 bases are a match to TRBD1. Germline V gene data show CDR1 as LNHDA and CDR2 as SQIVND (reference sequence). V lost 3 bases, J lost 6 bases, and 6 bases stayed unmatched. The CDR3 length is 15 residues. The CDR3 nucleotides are TGTGCCAGTAGTATCGAACGGGACAGGGTTCAGCCCCAGCATTTT. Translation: CASSIERDRVQPQHF.

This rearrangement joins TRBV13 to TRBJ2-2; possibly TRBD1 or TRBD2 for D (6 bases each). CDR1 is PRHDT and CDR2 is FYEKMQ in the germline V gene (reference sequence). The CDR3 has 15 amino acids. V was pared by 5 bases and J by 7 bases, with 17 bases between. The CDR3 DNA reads TGTGCCAGCAGCCAGCATGGGGGGCGAGGCGGGGAGCTGTTTTTT. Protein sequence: CASSQHGGRGGELFF.

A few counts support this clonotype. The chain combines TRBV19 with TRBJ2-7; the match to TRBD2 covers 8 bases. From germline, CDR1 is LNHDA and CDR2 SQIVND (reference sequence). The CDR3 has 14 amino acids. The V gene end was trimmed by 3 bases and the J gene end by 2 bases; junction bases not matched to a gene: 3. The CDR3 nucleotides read TGTGCCAGTAGTATCTCAGCGGGGGCCTACGAGCAGTACTTC. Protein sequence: CASSISAGAYEQYF.

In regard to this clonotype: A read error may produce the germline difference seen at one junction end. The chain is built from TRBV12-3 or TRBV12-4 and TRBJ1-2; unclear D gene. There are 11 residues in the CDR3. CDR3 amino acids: CASSYGYDYTF. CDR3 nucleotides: TGTGCCAGCAGTTACGGGTATGACTACACCTTC.

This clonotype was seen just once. CDR3 loop: CASSATGRAGQPQHF. CDR3 sequence (DNA): TGTGCCAGCAGTGCGACAGGCAGGGCGGGCCAGCCCCAGCATTTT. The chain combines TRBV2 with TRBJ1-5, with a possible D match to TRBD1 (6 bases). V shed 4 bases and J shed 7 bases, with 17 bases lying between them. The CDR3 loop spans 15 amino acids. In germline, CDR1 is SNHLY, CDR2 FYNNEI.

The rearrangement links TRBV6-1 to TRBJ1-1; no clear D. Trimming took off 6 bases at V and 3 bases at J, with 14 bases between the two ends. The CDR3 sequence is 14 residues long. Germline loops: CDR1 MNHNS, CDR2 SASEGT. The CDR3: CASRPPLRDTEAFF. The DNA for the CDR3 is TGTGCCAGCAGGCCACCCCTGCGGGACACTGAAGCTTTCTTT.

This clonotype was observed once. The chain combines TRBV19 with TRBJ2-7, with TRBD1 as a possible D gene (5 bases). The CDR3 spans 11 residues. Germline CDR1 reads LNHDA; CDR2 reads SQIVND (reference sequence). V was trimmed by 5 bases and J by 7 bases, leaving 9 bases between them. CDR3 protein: CASSVSGEQYF. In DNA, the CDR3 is TGTGCCAGTAGTGTTTCAGGGGAGCAGTACTTC. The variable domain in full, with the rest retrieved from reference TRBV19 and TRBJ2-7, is DGGITQSPKYLFRKEGQNVTLSCEQNLNHDAMYWYRQDPGQGLRLIYYSQIVNDFQKGDIAEGYSVSREKKESFPLTVTSAQKNPTAFYLCASSVSGEQYFGPGTRLTVT.

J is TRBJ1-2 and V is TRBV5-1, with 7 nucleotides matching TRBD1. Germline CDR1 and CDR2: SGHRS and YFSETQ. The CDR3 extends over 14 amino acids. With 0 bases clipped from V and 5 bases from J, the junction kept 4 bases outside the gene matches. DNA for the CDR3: TGCGCCAGCAGCTTGGGAGGGGACAGTTATGGCTACACCTTC. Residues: CASSLGGDSYGYTF.

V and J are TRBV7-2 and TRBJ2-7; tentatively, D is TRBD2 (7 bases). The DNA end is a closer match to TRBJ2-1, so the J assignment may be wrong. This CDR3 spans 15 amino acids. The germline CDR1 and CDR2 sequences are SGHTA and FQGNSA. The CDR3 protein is CASTSRRGGFHEQFF. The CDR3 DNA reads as TGTGCCAGCACCTCTCGTAGGGGGGGCTTCCATGAGCAGTTCTTC.

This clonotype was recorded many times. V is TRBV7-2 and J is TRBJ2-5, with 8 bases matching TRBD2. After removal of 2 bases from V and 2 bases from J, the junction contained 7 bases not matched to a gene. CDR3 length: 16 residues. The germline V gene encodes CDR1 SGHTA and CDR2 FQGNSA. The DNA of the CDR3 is TGTGCCAGCAGCTTAAATTTTGCGGGGGGTCAAGAGACCCAGTACTTC. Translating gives CASSLNFAGGQETQYF.

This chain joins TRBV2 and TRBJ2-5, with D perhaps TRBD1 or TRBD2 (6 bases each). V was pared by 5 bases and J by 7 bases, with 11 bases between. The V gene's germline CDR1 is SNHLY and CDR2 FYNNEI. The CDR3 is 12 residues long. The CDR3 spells CASSYEGGTQYF. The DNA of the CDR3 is TGTGCCAGCAGTTACGAGGGGGGGACCCAGTACTTC.

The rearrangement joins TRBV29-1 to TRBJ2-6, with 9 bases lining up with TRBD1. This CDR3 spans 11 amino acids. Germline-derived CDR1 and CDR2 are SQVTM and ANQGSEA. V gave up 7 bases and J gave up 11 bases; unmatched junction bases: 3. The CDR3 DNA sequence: TGCAGCGGGGGACAGGGCTACGTCCTGACTTTC. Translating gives CSGGQGYVLTF. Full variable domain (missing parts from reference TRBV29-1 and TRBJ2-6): SAVISQKPSRDICQRGTSLTIQCQVDSQVTMMFWYRQQPGQSLTLIATANQGSEATYESGFVIDKFPISRPNLTFSTLTVSNMSPEDSSIYLCSGGQGYVLTFGAGSRLTVL.

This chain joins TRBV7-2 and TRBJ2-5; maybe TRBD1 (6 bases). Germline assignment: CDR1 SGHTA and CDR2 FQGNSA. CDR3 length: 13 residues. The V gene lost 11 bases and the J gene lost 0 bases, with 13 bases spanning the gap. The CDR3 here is CAWSRDNQETQYF. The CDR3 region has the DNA TGTGCCTGGAGCCGGGACAACCAAGAGACCCAGTACTTC.

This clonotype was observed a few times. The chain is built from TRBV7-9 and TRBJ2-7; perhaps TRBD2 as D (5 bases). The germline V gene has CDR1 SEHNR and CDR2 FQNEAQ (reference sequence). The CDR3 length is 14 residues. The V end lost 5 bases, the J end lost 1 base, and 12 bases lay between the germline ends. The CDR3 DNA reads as TGTGCCAGCAGCGGAATGTCGGGGTCCTACGAGCAGTACTTC. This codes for CASSGMSGSYEQYF.

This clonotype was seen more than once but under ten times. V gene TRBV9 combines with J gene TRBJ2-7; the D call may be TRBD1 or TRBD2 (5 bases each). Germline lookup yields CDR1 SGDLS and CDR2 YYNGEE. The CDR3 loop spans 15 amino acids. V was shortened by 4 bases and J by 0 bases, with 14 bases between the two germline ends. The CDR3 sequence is CASSPPGRDSYEQYF. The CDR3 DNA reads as TGTGCCAGCAGCCCCCCGGGACGGGACTCCTACGAGCAGTACTTC.

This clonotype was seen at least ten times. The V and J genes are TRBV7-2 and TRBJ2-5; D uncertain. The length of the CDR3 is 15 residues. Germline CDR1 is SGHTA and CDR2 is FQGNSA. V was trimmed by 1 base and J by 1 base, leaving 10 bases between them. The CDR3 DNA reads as TGTGCCAGCAGCTTAGTGAGCGCAGCCCAAGAGACCCAGTACTTC. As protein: CASSLVSAAQETQYF.

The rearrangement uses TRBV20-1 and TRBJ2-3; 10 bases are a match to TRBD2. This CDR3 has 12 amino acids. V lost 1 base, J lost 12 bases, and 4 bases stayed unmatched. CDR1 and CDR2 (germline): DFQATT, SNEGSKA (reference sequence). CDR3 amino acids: CSARVLAGVQYF. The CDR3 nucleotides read TGCAGTGCTAGAGTTCTAGCGGGGGTCCAGTATTTT.

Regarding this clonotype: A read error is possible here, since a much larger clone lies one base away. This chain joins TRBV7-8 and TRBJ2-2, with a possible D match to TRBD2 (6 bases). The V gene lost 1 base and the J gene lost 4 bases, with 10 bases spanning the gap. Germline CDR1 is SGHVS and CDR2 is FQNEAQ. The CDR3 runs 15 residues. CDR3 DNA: TGTGCCAGCAGCTTAGGACGGGGGATCACCGGGGAGCTGTTTTTT. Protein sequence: CASSLGRGITGELFF.

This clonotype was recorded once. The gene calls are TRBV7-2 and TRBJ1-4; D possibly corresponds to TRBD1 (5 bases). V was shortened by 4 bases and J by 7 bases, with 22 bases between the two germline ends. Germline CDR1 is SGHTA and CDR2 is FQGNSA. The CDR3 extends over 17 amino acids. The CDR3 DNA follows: TGTGCCAGCAGCTCCAACGATCCGGGACGATTTAGTGAAAAACTGTTTTTT. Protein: CASSSNDPGRFSEKLFF.

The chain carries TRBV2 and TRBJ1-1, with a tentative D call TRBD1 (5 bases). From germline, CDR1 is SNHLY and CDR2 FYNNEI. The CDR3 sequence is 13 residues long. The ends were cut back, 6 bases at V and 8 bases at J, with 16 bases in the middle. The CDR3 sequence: CASRGRGGTEAFF. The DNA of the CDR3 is TGTGCCAGCAGGGGGCGGGGGGGGACCGAAGCTTTCTTT.

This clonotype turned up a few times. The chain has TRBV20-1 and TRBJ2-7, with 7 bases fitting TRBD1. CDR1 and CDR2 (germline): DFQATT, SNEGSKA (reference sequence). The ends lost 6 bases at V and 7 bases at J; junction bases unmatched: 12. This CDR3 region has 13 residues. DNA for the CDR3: TGCAGTGCCAGCGCACAGGGGATATGGGAGCAGTACTTC. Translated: CSASAQGIWEQYF.

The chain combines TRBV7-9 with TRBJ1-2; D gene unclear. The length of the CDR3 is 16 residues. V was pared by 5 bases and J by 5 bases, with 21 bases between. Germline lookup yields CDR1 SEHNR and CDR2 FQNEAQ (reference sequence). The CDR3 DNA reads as TGTGCCAGCAGCCAAGAAAATAGGCCCTTTTCTTATGGCTACACCTTC. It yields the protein CASSQENRPFSYGYTF.